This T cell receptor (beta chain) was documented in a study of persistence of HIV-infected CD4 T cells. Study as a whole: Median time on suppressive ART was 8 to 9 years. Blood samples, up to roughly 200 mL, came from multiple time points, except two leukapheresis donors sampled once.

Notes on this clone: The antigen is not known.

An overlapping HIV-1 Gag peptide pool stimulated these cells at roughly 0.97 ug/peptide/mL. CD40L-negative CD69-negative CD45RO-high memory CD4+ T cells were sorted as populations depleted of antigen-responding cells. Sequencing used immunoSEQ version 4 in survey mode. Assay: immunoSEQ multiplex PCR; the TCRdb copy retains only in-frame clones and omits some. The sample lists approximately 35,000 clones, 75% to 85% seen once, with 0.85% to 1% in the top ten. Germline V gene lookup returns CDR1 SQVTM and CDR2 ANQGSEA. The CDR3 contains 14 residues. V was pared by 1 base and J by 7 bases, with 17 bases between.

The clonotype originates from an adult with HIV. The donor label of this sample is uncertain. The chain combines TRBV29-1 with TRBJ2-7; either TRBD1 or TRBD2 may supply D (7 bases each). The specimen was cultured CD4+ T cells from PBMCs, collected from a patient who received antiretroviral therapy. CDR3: CSVEGARGGGEQYF. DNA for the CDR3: TGCAGCGTTGAAGGGGCCAGGGGGGGAGGAGAGCAGTACTTC.